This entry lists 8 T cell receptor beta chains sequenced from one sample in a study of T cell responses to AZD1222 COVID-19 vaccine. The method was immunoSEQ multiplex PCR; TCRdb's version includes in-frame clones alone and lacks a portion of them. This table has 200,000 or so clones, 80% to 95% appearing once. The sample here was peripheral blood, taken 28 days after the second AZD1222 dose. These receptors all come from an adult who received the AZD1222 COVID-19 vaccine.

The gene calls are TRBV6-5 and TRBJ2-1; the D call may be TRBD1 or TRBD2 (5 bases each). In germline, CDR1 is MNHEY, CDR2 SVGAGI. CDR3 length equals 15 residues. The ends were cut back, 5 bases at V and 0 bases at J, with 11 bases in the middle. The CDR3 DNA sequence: TGTGCCAGCAGTAACCGGGACGGCTCCTACAATGAGCAGTTCTTC. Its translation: CASSNRDGSYNEQFF.

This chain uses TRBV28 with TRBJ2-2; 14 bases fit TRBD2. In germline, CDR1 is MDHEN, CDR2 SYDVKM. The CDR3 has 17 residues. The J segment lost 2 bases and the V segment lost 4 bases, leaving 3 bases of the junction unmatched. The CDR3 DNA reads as TGTGCCAGCAGTTGGACTAGCGGGGGGCGAAACACCGGGGAGCTGTTTTTT. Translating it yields CASSWTSGGRNTGELFF.

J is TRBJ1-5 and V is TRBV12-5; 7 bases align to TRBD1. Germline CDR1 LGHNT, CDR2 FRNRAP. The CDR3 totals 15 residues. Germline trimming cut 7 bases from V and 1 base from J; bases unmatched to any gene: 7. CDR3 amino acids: CASVRQGSSNQPQHF. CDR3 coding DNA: TGTGCTAGTGTCCGACAGGGTTCGAGCAATCAGCCCCAGCATTTT.

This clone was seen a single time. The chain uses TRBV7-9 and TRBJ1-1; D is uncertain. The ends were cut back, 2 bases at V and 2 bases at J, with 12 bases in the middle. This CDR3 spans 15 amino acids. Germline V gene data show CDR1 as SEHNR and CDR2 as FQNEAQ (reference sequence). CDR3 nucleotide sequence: TGTGCCAGCAGCTTATCGGTTGGGGTAAACACTGAAGCTTTCTTT. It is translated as CASSLSVGVNTEAFF.

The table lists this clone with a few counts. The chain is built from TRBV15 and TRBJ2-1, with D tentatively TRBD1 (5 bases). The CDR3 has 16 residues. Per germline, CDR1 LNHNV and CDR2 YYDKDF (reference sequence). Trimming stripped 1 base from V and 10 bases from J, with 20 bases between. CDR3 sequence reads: CATSRVDGANLGEQFF. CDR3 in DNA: TGTGCCACCAGCAGAGTAGATGGGGCGAACCTAGGGGAGCAGTTCTTC.

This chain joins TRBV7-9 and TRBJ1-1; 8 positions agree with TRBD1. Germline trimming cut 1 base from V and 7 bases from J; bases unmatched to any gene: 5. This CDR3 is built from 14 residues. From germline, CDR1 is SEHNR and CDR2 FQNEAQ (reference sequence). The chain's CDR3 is CASSLGDRKFEAFF. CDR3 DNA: TGTGCCAGCAGCTTAGGGGACAGGAAGTTTGAAGCTTTCTTT.

Here the CDR3 DNA reads TGTGCCAGCAGCTTGGAAGGGATGGCTGGAAACACCATATATTTT. Amino acid sequence: CASSLEGMAGNTIYF. The chain carries TRBV5-6 and TRBJ1-3; D uncertain. Germline CDR1 SGHDT, CDR2 YYEEEE. The CDR3 sequence is 15 residues long. Trimming cost V 0 bases and J 2 bases, with 9 bases left between them.

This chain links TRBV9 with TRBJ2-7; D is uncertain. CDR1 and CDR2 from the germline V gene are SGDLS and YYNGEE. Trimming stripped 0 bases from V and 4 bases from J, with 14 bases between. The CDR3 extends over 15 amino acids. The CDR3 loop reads CASSVAQNPPYEQYF. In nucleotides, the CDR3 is TGTGCCAGCAGCGTAGCTCAGAACCCTCCGTACGAGCAGTACTTC. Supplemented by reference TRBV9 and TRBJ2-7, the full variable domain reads DSGVTQTPKHLITATGQRVTLRCSPRSGDLSVYWYQQSLDQGLQFLIQYYNGEERAKGNILERFSAQQFPDLHSELNLSSLELGDSALYFCASSVAQNPPYEQYFGPGTRLTVT.